This TCR beta chain appears in the sequencing data of a study of blood T cell repertoires in COVID-19. Study summary: Samples came from the United States, Italy and Spain, spanning acute and convalescent COVID-19. Sample material is recorded as cDNA or gDNA derived from T cells, B-cell-depleted T cells, or PBMCs.

The sample holds a few counts of this clone. Germline lookup yields CDR1 LGHDT and CDR2 YNNKEL (reference sequence). V was clipped by 0 bases and J by 3 bases, with 8 bases between them. The CDR3 runs to 15 residues. In the source study's methods: Amplification of reference gene primers was used by the study to estimate nucleated cell counts. Libraries were prepared by immunoSEQ multiplex PCR; TCRdb keeps only in-frame clonotypes and omits some of them. The V and J calls and clone size come from that table; D and trimming were worked out from the DNA. The data contain some 120,000 clones, about nine tenths of them singletons.

Sequencing used peripheral blood. The chain has TRBV3-1 (or the pseudogene TRBV3-2) and TRBJ2-2; D possibly corresponds to TRBD2 (5 bases). This sequence originates from a man between 50 and 59 years old with active COVID-19. CDR3 sequence (DNA): TGTGCCAGCAGCCAAGATGGACTTTACACCGGGGAGCTGTTTTTT. Residues: CASSQDGLYTGELFF.